Listed below are T cell receptor beta chains from one sample, sequenced in a study of T cell responses to AZD1222 COVID-19 vaccine. Some clones are missing from TCRdb's copy, which holds only in-frame ones; the method was immunoSEQ multiplex PCR. The data show fewer than 180,000 clones, 94% seen once. Sequenced material: peripheral blood, taken on day 0 of AZD1222 vaccination. All receptors derive from an adult in good health. Each CDR3 is given with its conserved first and last residue. Fields, in order: J gene, clone size, CDR3 length, D gene, V gene, CDR3 DNA, CDR3 protein. The D gene is left open where the match is weak. Rows may omit the clone size; those that give it use once, few, many or a size class.

TRBJ1-1 NA 12 NA TRBV3-1/TRBV3-2 TGTGCCAGCAGCACATCTAACACTGAAGCTTTCTTT CASSTSNTEAFF
TRBJ1-6 NA 15 NA TRBV6-2/TRBV6-3 TGTGCCAGCAGTTACTTGGCTAGAACGGATTCACCCCTCCACTTT CASSYLARTDSPLHF
TRBJ1-2 NA 14 NA TRBV7-9 TGTGCCAGCAGCCCCTTGGCGGGGAGTCTTGGCTACACCTTC CASSPLAGSLGYTF
TRBJ1-3 NA 15 NA TRBV19 TGTGCCAGTAGAGACTCGACAGGAACTGGAAACACCATATATTTT CASRDSTGTGNTIYF
TRBJ2-5 NA 12 NA TRBV28 TGTGCCAGCACCCCGGATGGCGAGACCCAGTACTTC CASTPDGETQYF
TRBJ1-5 NA 17 NA TRBV4-1 TGCGCCAGCAGCCAAGGGACTGGAATCGTCAGCAATCAGCCCCAGCATTTT CASSQGTGIVSNQPQHF
TRBJ1-1 NA 12 NA TRBV2 TGTGCCAGCACGGCGGGGAACACTGAAGCTTTCTTT CASTAGNTEAFF
TRBJ2-5 NA 17 TRBD2 TRBV4-1 TGCGCCAGCAGCCAGGGTCCGGGACTAGCGAGGTTAGAGACCCAGTACTTC CASSQGPGLARLETQYF
TRBJ2-2 NA 14 NA TRBV6-4 TGTGCCAGCAGTGACTCGATGGGCACCGGGGAGCTGTTTTTT CASSDSMGTGELFF
TRBJ2-5 NA 12 NA TRBV12-3/TRBV12-4 TGTGCCAGCAGCGGAGTTCAAGAGACCCAGTACTTC CASSGVQETQYF
TRBJ1-2 NA 14 TRBD1 TRBV5-6 TGTGCCAGCAGCTGGGGACAGGGCCCCTATGGCTACACCTTC CASSWGQGPYGYTF
TRBJ2-3 NA 20 TRBD2 TRBV4-1 TGCGCCAGCAGCCAAGGGGGTAGCGGGAGGGCCAGGTTTATCACAGATACGCAGTATTTT CASSQGGSGRARFITDTQYF
TRBJ1-1 NA 14 TRBD1 TRBV5-1 TGCGCCAGCAGCCCAGGGACAGAAGACACTGAAGCTTTCTTT CASSPGTEDTEAFF
TRBJ1-2 once 11 NA TRBV19 TGTGCCAGTAGTATATCGGACGGCTACACCTTC CASSISDGYTF
TRBJ2-1 NA 14 NA TRBV2 TGTGCCAGCAACCTTGGGACCCTAAGTAGTGAGCAGTTCTTC CASNLGTLSSEQFF
TRBJ2-2 NA 16 NA TRBV5-5 TGTGCCAGCAGCTTGGAAAGGACTACGTTCACCGGGGAGCTGTTTTTT CASSLERTTFTGELFF
TRBJ2-1 once 13 NA TRBV4-3 TGCGCCAGCAGCCAACTTAAGACTACCGAGCAGTTCTTC CASSQLKTTEQFF
TRBJ1-1 NA 13 NA TRBV15 TGTGCCACCAGCAGAGATTGGGAGGGGCTAGCTTTCTTT CATSRDWEGLAFF
TRBJ1-5 NA 15 NA TRBV28 TGTGCCAGCAGTACCAGACTTACAGAAACTCAGCCCCAGCATTTT CASSTRLTETQPQHF
TRBJ1-4 NA 17 NA TRBV29-1 TGCAGCGTTGAGCTCAGGACCCGTTTTGAGGGCAAGGAAAAACTGTTTTTT CSVELRTRFEGKEKLFF
TRBJ1-1 NA 13 NA TRBV5-1 TGCGCCAGCAGCTTGGACAGGAACACTGAAGCTTTCTTT CASSLDRNTEAFF
TRBJ1-1 NA 16 NA TRBV4-3 TGCGCCAGCAGCCCCAACCCCCCAGGGGAGGCCACTGAAGCTTTCTTT CASSPNPPGEATEAFF
TRBJ1-2 few 17 TRBD1 TRBV4-1 TGCGCCAGCAGCCAAGTCGTGAACAGGGGTGCCGGCTATGGCTACACCTTC CASSQVVNRGAGYGYTF
TRBJ2-1 NA 15 NA TRBV5-5 TGTGCCAGCAGCTTTAGCAGGGGGGTTAGCAATGAGCAGTTCTTC CASSFSRGVSNEQFF
TRBJ1-5 NA 14 NA TRBV11-2 TGTGCCAGCAGCCCCCGGACAGATAATCAGCCCCAGCATTTT CASSPRTDNQPQHF
TRBJ1-4 NA 17 NA TRBV11-2 TGTGCCAGCAGCTTAAATTTGGGGGCGGGGGCTAATGAAAAACTGTTTTTT CASSLNLGAGANEKLFF
TRBJ1-5 NA 14 NA TRBV24-1 TGTGCCACCAGTGACGCGGGGGGGAATCAGCCCCAGCATTTT CATSDAGGNQPQHF
TRBJ1-2 NA 11 NA TRBV20-1 TGCAGTGCTAGCCTTTCCTATGGCTACACCTTC CSASLSYGYTF
TRBJ1-4 NA 14 NA TRBV6-5 TGTGCCAGCACCCCAAGGGTAGTTAATGAAAAACTGTTTTTT CASTPRVVNEKLFF
TRBJ2-1 NA 13 NA TRBV10-3 TGTGCCACCCTGTCAGGACTAATAAATGAGCAGTTCTTC CATLSGLINEQFF
TRBJ2-1 NA 14 NA TRBV6-5 TGTGCCAGCAGTAGTCCGGGACTGGGGCTCGAGCAGTTCTTC CASSSPGLGLEQFF
TRBJ1-4 NA 13 TRBD1 TRBV28 TGTGCCAGCAGACGGACAGGGGATGAAAAACTGTTTTTT CASRRTGDEKLFF
TRBJ2-3 NA 16 TRBD1 TRBV4-2 TGTGCCAGCAGCCCCCGGACAGGAGCGATCAAGGATACGCAGTATTTT CASSPRTGAIKDTQYF
TRBJ1-1 once 14 NA TRBV6-5 TGTGCCAGCAGTCCTCCACAGGGTGCCACTGAAGCTTTCTTT CASSPPQGATEAFF
TRBJ1-2 NA 14 NA TRBV5-6 TGTGCCAGCAGCTCCAATTGGGCGGAATATGGCTACACCTTC CASSSNWAEYGYTF
TRBJ1-1 NA 15 TRBD1 TRBV6-2/TRBV6-3 TGTGCCAGCAGTTACTCGAACAGGGGCGACACTGAAGCTTTCTTT CASSYSNRGDTEAFF
TRBJ2-1 NA 16 NA TRBV3-1/TRBV3-2 TGTGCCAGCAGCCAACCCGTTTTGAGGTCCTACAATGAGCAGTTCTTC CASSQPVLRSYNEQFF
TRBJ2-5 NA 12 NA TRBV6-6 TGTGCCAGCAGGCCGGAGGGAGGGGGCCAGTACTTC CASRPEGGGQYF
TRBJ1-2 NA 13 NA TRBV19 TGTGCCAGTAGTATGGGTGGAAACTATGGCTACACCTTC CASSMGGNYGYTF
TRBJ1-6 NA 17 NA TRBV2 TGTGCCAGCAGTGGGGATAGCGGTACAAGGGCGAAGTCACCCCTCCACTTT CASSGDSGTRAKSPLHF
TRBJ1-1 NA 16 TRBD1 TRBV2 TGTGCCAGCAGTCTTACCGGGACAGGGCACCGCACTGAAGCTTTCTTT CASSLTGTGHRTEAFF
TRBJ1-2 NA 16 TRBD1 TRBV6-5 TGTGCCAGCAGTTCTCCAGGGGGCGGTATAAACTATGGCTACACCTTC CASSSPGGGINYGYTF
TRBJ1-2 NA 15 TRBD1 TRBV19 TGTGCCAGTAGTAGGACGTCGACAGGGAACTATGGCTACACCTTC CASSRTSTGNYGYTF
TRBJ2-3 NA 15 TRBD2 TRBV5-1 TGCGCCAGCAGCTCCGGACTAGCGGCCACAGATACGCAGTATTTT CASSSGLAATDTQYF
TRBJ2-5 NA 16 TRBD2 TRBV19 TGTGCCAGTAGTGGCGGACTAGCGGGGGCCGGCGAGACCCAGTACTTC CASSGGLAGAGETQYF
TRBJ1-6 NA 13 NA TRBV3-1/TRBV3-2 TGTGCCAGCAGCCAGGGGGCTGGATCACCCCTCCACTTT CASSQGAGSPLHF
TRBJ1-6 NA 14 NA TRBV29-1 TGCAGCGTTCGGTCAAGCTCCTATAATTCACCCCTCCACTTT CSVRSSSYNSPLHF